The 8 T cell receptor beta chains below come from one sample, sequenced in a study of T cells in Graves' hyperthyroidism and ophthalmopathy. Using RNA transcripts as the source, TCR beta CDR3 regions were amplified. TCR CDR3 regions were first amplified by RT-PCR with HTBI primers. A single record per CDR3 protein comes from TCRdb applying MiXCR to the multiplex PCR reads. Altogether about 350,000 distinct CDR3 sequences are present, 11% to 15% being singletons, with the ten largest covering about 26%. Sequences were obtained from blood. The receptor set was obtained from a woman in her thirties with Graves' hyperthyroidism.

Points on this clonotype: A much larger clonotype is one base distant, so this may be a read error. J is TRBJ1-1 and V is TRBV20-1; 7 bases align to TRBD1. This CDR3 comprises 13 residues. V dropped 6 bases and J dropped 3; count of bases not matched to a gene: 7. Germline V gives CDR1 DFQATT, CDR2 SNEGSKA (reference sequence). The CDR3 is CSALGQLDTEAFF. CDR3 in DNA: TGCAGTGCCCTGGGACAGTTGGACACTGAAGCTTTCTTT.

About this clonotype: This clone may be a read error of a much larger clone one base away. V is TRBV3-1 and J is TRBJ2-1, with a possible D match to TRBD2 (6 bases). Germline V CDR1 and CDR2: LGHDT, YNNKEL (reference sequence). This CDR3 is built from 15 residues. The CDR3 sequence: CAGSRSGYSYNEQFF. DNA of the CDR3: TGTGCCGGCAGCCGTAGCGGATACTCCTACAATGAGCAGTTCTTC.

Only a few counts were recorded for this clonotype. The CDR3 region is CASSQGGLADYTGELFF. CDR3 coding DNA: TGCGCCAGCAGCCAAGGGGGACTAGCGGACTACACCGGGGAGCTGTTTTTT. The V and J genes are TRBV4-3 and TRBJ2-2, with TRBD2 identical over 11 bases. The CDR3 loop spans 17 amino acids. Germline V gives CDR1 LGHNA, CDR2 YSLEER. The junction had 4 bases not matched to a gene; V was cut back by 1 base and J by 3 bases.

This clonotype occurred a few times. The genes are TRBV5-6 and TRBJ2-7; D is unresolved. This CDR3 contains 14 residues. The V end lost 0 bases, the J end lost 3 bases, and 10 bases lay between the germline ends. The germline gives CDR1 SGHDT, CDR2 YYEEEE. The CDR3 sequence is CASSLGQYGYEQYF. The CDR3 nucleotides read TGTGCCAGCAGCTTGGGACAATACGGCTACGAGCAGTACTTC.

This clonotype occurred many times. The J gene is TRBJ1-5, the V gene TRBV25-1, with D unclear. Germline V CDR1 and CDR2: MGHDK, SYGVNS. CDR3 length equals 14 residues. The ends were cut back, 0 bases at V and 6 bases at J, with 9 bases in the middle. DNA for the CDR3: TGTGCCAGCAGTGAATATGGGCGGACTCAGCCCCAGCATTTT. Translated: CASSEYGRTQPQHF.

V gene TRBV12-3 or TRBV12-4 combines with J gene TRBJ1-5, with 8 bases aligning to TRBD1. V shed 5 bases and J 3 bases; nucleotides not matched to a gene: 9. The CDR3 is 16 amino acids. In DNA, the CDR3 is TGTGCCAGCAGTAACGGAGGACAGGGCAACAATCAGCCCCAGCATTTT. The encoded protein is CASSNGGQGNNQPQHF.

This clonotype has a handful of counts. The chain has TRBV7-9 and TRBJ1-2; D is unresolved. Germline V lookup: CDR1 SEHNR, CDR2 FQNEAQ (reference sequence). V gave up 1 base and J gave up 8 bases, with 8 bases separating them. The CDR3 totals 12 residues. This chain's CDR3 is CASSLVEFGYTF. CDR3 coding DNA: TGTGCCAGCAGCTTAGTGGAGTTCGGCTACACCTTC.

This clonotype was recorded a few times. J is TRBJ1-4 and V is TRBV30, with a tentative D call TRBD1 (5 bases). Trimming left V 3 bases short and J 0 bases short, with 8 bases between. Germline lookup yields CDR1 GTSNPN and CDR2 SVGIG (reference sequence). The length of the CDR3 is 14 residues. The CDR3 bases are TGTGCCTGGAGCGGACACCCAACTAATGAAAAACTGTTTTTT. Amino acid sequence: CAWSGHPTNEKLFF. Drawing the rest from reference TRBV30 and TRBJ1-4, the complete variable domain is SQTIHQWPATLVQPVGSPLSLECTVEGTSNPNLYWYRQAAGRGLQLLFYSVGIGQISSEVPQNLSASRPQDRQFILSSKKLLLSDSGFYLCAWSGHPTNEKLFFGSGTQLSVL.